These 13 T cell receptor beta chains were sequenced from one sample in a study of blood T cell repertoires in COVID-19. The data were produced by immunoSEQ multiplex PCR, yet TCRdb's version contains in-frame clones alone and is incomplete. The sample contains about 66,000 clones, 85% to 90% of which appear only once. Source material: peripheral blood. These receptors were collected from a man aged 45-60 years with active COVID-19.

The chain recombines TRBV14 with TRBJ2-1, with TRBD2 matching 7 bases. V dropped 0 bases and J dropped 0; count of bases not matched to a gene: 2. This CDR3 is 16 amino acids long. Germline V gene data show CDR1 as SGHDN and CDR2 as FVKESK. CDR3 sequence (DNA): TGTGCCAGCAGCCAAGAAGCGGGGAGCTCCTACAATGAGCAGTTCTTC. Residues: CASSQEAGSSYNEQFF.

The chain uses TRBV6-5 and TRBJ2-7, with no clear D. V lost 6 bases, J lost 1 base, and 16 bases lay in between. The CDR3 is 15 amino acids. Germline CDR1 reads MNHEY; CDR2 reads SVGAGI. CDR3 coding DNA: TGTGCCAGCAGAGCCCTCCGAGGTGGATCCTACGAGCAGTACTTC. This translates into CASRALRGGSYEQYF.

This sequence joins TRBV5-8 and TRBJ2-3; 14 nucleotides match TRBD2. The germline gives CDR1 SGHTS, CDR2 YDEGEE. This CDR3 is built from 17 residues. J lost 4 bases, V lost 4 bases, and 8 bases had no gene match. This CDR3 is CASSLGTSGRVADTQYF. Here the CDR3 DNA reads TGTGCCAGCAGCCTCGGGACTAGCGGGAGAGTGGCAGATACGCAGTATTTT.

This sequence joins TRBV7-9 and TRBJ1-4, with TRBD1 matching over 9 bases. Trimming took 4 bases from V and 2 from J; bases not matched to a gene: 5. From germline, CDR1 is SEHNR and CDR2 FQNEAQ (reference sequence). The CDR3 has 16 residues. CDR3 in DNA: TGTGCCAGCAGCTCTCCAACAGGGGGCACTAATGAAAAACTGTTTTTT. Translating gives CASSSPTGGTNEKLFF.

The J gene is TRBJ1-2, the V gene TRBV5-1, with D possibly matching TRBD1 (6 bases). V was clipped by 0 bases and J by 6 bases, with 18 bases between them. The CDR3 extends over 16 amino acids. Germline assignment: CDR1 SGHRS and CDR2 YFSETQ. The CDR3 loop reads CASSLAPGATGNGYTF. The CDR3 bases are TGCGCCAGCAGCTTGGCCCCAGGGGCGACGGGGAATGGCTACACCTTC.

The V and J genes are TRBV19 and TRBJ1-5, with D tentatively TRBD1 (6 bases). The V and J ends lost 10 bases and 3 bases respectively, with 19 bases between them. Per germline, CDR1 LNHDA and CDR2 SQIVND (reference sequence). This CDR3 region has 15 residues. CDR3 region: CATRGIGGVNQPQHF. The CDR3 nucleotides read TGTGCCACCCGGGGTATAGGGGGGGTCAATCAGCCCCAGCATTTT. Complete variable domain (other parts from reference TRBV19 and TRBJ1-5): DGGITQSPKYLFRKEGQNVTLSCEQNLNHDAMYWYRQDPGQGLRLIYYSQIVNDFQKGDIAEGYSVSREKKESFPLTVTSAQKNPTAFYLCATRGIGGVNQPQHFGDGTRLSIL.

This chain connects TRBV9 to TRBJ2-5; D call uncertain. The CDR3 totals 15 residues. Looked up from germline, CDR1 is SGDLS and CDR2 is YYNGEE. V was pared by 1 base and J by 0 bases, with 10 bases between. The CDR3 region has the DNA TGTGCCAGCAGCGTACGGTTAGCACACCAAGAGACCCAGTACTTC. This translates into CASSVRLAHQETQYF.

The rearrangement joins TRBV3-1 (or the pseudogene TRBV3-2) to TRBJ1-2; 9 bases align to TRBD1. The length of the CDR3 is 13 residues. The germline gives CDR1 LGHDT, CDR2 YNNKEL (reference sequence). V dropped 4 bases and J dropped 6; count of bases not matched to a gene: 3. The CDR3 sequence is CASSRGQGNGYTF. In nucleotides, the CDR3 is TGTGCCAGCAGCCGGGGACAGGGTAATGGCTACACCTTC.

The CDR3 bases are TGTGCCAGCTCACCAAGGGGACAGGGAGACTCTGGGGCCAACGTCCTGACTTTC. Its protein product is CASSPRGQGDSGANVLTF. The chain recombines TRBV18 with TRBJ2-6; 9 nucleotides line up with TRBD1. Losses at the gene ends were 2 bases for V and 0 bases for J; bases not matched to a gene: 5. The CDR3 is 18 amino acids. Germline loops: CDR1 KGHSH, CDR2 LQKENI. The entire variable domain, with the rest obtained from reference TRBV18 and TRBJ2-6, is as follows: NAGVMQNPRHLVRRRGQEARLRCSPMKGHSHVYWYRQLPEEGLKFMVYLQKENIIDESGMPKERFSAEFPKEGPSILRIQQVVRGDSAAYFCASSPRGQGDSGANVLTFGAGSRLTVL.

The chain joins TRBV14 to TRBJ2-3; D gene unclear. The CDR3 covers 15 residues. Germline CDR1 SGHDN, CDR2 FVKESK. Trimming took off 1 base at V and 4 bases at J, with 12 bases between the two ends. This CDR3 is CASSQAQPLADTQYF. The CDR3 DNA sequence: TGTGCCAGCAGCCAAGCACAGCCACTTGCAGATACGCAGTATTTT.

This clone was recorded a few times. The chain carries TRBV7-8 and TRBJ2-5; D is possibly TRBD1 (6 bases). Germline V lookup: CDR1 SGHVS, CDR2 FQNEAQ. The CDR3 spans 15 residues. V lost 0 bases to trimming and J lost 1 base, with 9 bases between them. The CDR3 protein is CASSLAGTPQETQYF. In nucleotides, the CDR3 is TGTGCCAGCAGCTTAGCCGGGACACCCCAAGAGACCCAGTACTTC.

The V gene is TRBV5-4, the J gene TRBJ1-4, with TRBD1 identical over 7 bases. V gave up 3 bases and J gave up 6 bases; unmatched junction bases: 11. Germline assignment: CDR1 SGHNT and CDR2 YYREEE (reference sequence). This CDR3 spans 16 amino acids. This CDR3 reads CASSSRMGRGDEKLFF. CDR3 DNA: TGTGCCAGCAGCTCCAGAATGGGCAGGGGGGATGAAAAACTGTTTTTT.

The chain couples TRBV7-9 to TRBJ2-7; possibly TRBD2 for D (5 bases). Between the trimmed V and J ends, which lost 5 bases and 5 bases, there was a span of 13 bases. The CDR3 totals 13 residues. The germline gives CDR1 SEHNR, CDR2 FQNEAQ (reference sequence). CDR3 in DNA: TGTGCCAGCAGCCCCGCTAGCAGGAACGAGCAGTACGTC. It translates to CASSPASRNEQYV.